The rows below give T cell receptor beta chains drawn from one sample of a study of blood T cell repertoires in COVID-19. Only in-frame clones appear in the TCRdb table, and some are missing; sequencing was by immunoSEQ multiplex PCR. The sample includes about 59,000 clones, around 79% seen only once; the top ten take roughly 18%. Sequencing was performed on peripheral blood. Source of these receptors: a woman aged 45-65 years with active or convalescent COVID-19. CDR3s include the opening cysteine and the closing phenylalanine or tryptophan. Fields, in order: clone size, D gene, J gene, V gene, CDR3 protein, CDR3 DNA. A D gene is named only where the DNA matches it firmly. The listing skips clone size in some rows; elsewhere it reads once, few, many or a size class.

>NA|NA|TRBJ1-5|TRBV7-2
CASSLAANQPQHF
TGTGCCAGCAGCTTAGCTGCGAATCAGCCCCAGCATTTT
>NA|TRBD1|TRBJ1-2|TRBV7-2
CASSFKTGDGYTF
TGTGCCAGCAGCTTTAAAACAGGGGATGGCTACACCTTC
>NA|TRBD1|TRBJ1-2|TRBV18
CASSPGTGSYGYTF
TGTGCCAGCTCGCCCGGGACAGGGAGCTATGGCTACACCTTC
>few|TRBD1|TRBJ1-4|TRBV7-9
CASSQIEQGANEKLFF
TGTGCCAGCAGCCAAATTGAGCAGGGGGCTAATGAAAAACTGTTTTTT
>NA|NA|TRBJ2-7|TRBV6-6
CASSYSSSGQSYEQYF
TGTGCCAGCAGTTACTCGTCATCAGGACAATCCTACGAGCAGTACTTC
>once|NA|TRBJ2-1|TRBV9
CASSVVSGDYNEQFF
TGTGCCAGCAGCGTTGTCTCAGGGGACTACAATGAGCAGTTCTTC
>NA|TRBD2|TRBJ2-2|TRBV19
CASRALAGDRTGELFF
TGTGCCAGTAGGGCACTAGCGGGAGATCGCACCGGGGAGCTGTTTTTT
>once|TRBD1|TRBJ1-1|TRBV7-9
CASNRGGDTEAFF
TGTGCCAGCAACAGGGGCGGGGACACTGAAGCTTTCTTT
>once|NA|TRBJ2-4|TRBV6-6
CASKYTAGRPNNIQYF
TGTGCCAGCAAGTACACCGCGGGACGCCCCAATAACATTCAGTACTTC
>NA|NA|TRBJ1-4|TRBV3-1/TRBV3-2
CASSHRAGATNEKLFF
TGTGCCAGCAGCCACCGGGCCGGGGCAACTAATGAAAAACTGTTTTTT
>few|TRBD2|TRBJ2-2|TRBV5-1
CASSFSGSMRAGELFF
TGCGCCAGCAGCTTTAGCGGGAGTATGAGGGCCGGGGAGCTGTTTTTT
>NA|TRBD1|TRBJ1-1|TRBV5-4
CASSFGTVNTEAFF
TGTGCCAGCAGCTTCGGGACAGTGAACACTGAAGCTTTCTTT
>NA|TRBD1|TRBJ2-3|TRBV2
CASKPGQGADTQYF
TGTGCCAGCAAGCCGGGACAGGGGGCCGATACGCAGTATTTT
>few|TRBD1|TRBJ1-5|TRBV20-1
CSASGGTGAQPQHF
TGCAGTGCTAGTGGGGGGACAGGGGCTCAGCCCCAGCATTTT
>NA|NA|TRBJ1-1|TRBV5-5
CASSPRGSLNTEAFF
TGTGCCAGCAGCCCGAGGGGGTCACTGAACACTGAAGCTTTCTTT
>NA|NA|TRBJ1-1|TRBV20-1
CSASGTMNTEAFF
TGCAGTGCTAGTGGCACAATGAACACTGAAGCTTTCTTT
>NA|NA|TRBJ2-3|TRBV5-1
CASSQRTQVDTQYF
TGCGCCAGCAGCCAACGTACTCAGGTAGATACGCAGTATTTT
>NA|TRBD1|TRBJ1-2|TRBV18
CASSPGQSNYGYTF
TGTGCCAGCTCACCGGGACAGAGTAACTATGGCTACACCTTC
>NA|NA|TRBJ1-6|TRBV7-2
CASTPVSERNSPLHF
TGTGCCAGCACCCCAGTTTCGGAGAGGAATTCACCCCTCCACTTT
>NA|NA|TRBJ1-1|TRBV28
CASRQGNTEAFF
TGTGCCAGCAGGCAGGGGAACACTGAAGCTTTCTTT
>NA|TRBD1|TRBJ1-1|TRBV5-1
CASSPPPGQGNTEAFF
TGCGCCAGCAGCCCCCCCCCGGGACAGGGAAACACTGAAGCTTTCTTT
>NA|NA|TRBJ2-5|TRBV5-5
CASSFDGSYETQYF
TGTGCCAGCAGCTTCGACGGGAGCTATGAGACCCAGTACTTC
>NA|NA|TRBJ1-6|TRBV7-9
CASSRMQGNYNSPLHF
TGTGCCAGCAGCCGGATGCAGGGGAACTATAATTCACCCCTCCACTTT
>NA|NA|TRBJ2-3|TRBV5-1
CASSLAQGMGTDTQYF
TGCGCCAGCAGCTTGGCTCAGGGAATGGGAACAGATACGCAGTATTTT
>NA|NA|TRBJ2-7|TRBV3-1/TRBV3-2
CASSRGLGFDYEQYF
TGTGCCAGCAGCCGCGGCCTAGGTTTTGACTACGAGCAGTACTTC
>NA|TRBD1|TRBJ1-2|TRBV30
CAWSVGQGDGYTF
TGTGCCTGGAGTGTCGGGCAGGGGGATGGCTACACCTTC
>NA|NA|TRBJ1-3|TRBV5-6
CASSPGHSSGNTIYF
TGTGCCAGCAGCCCGGGACACAGCTCTGGAAACACCATATATTTT
>NA|TRBD1|TRBJ2-2|TRBV9
CASSVRDRGTGELFF
TGTGCCAGCAGCGTACGGGACAGGGGTACCGGGGAGCTGTTTTTT
>once|NA|TRBJ2-6|TRBV6-1
CASSEPGETGANVLTF
TGTGCCAGCAGTGAGCCAGGGGAAACTGGGGCCAACGTCCTGACTTTC
>NA|NA|TRBJ2-1|TRBV7-8
CASSLGLGSYNEQFF
TGTGCCAGCAGCTTAGGACTGGGCTCCTACAATGAGCAGTTCTTC
>NA|NA|TRBJ2-1|TRBV27
CASSLPGNEQFF
TGTGCCAGCAGTTTACCAGGTAATGAGCAGTTCTTC
>once|TRBD2|TRBJ2-4|TRBV2
CASSERGFLAKNIQYF
TGTGCCAGCAGCGAGCGGGGCTTCCTAGCCAAAAACATTCAGTACTTC